This T cell receptor (beta chain) is from a study of cytomegalovirus exposure and HLA in healthy donors. PCR employed 60 Vbeta and 13 Jbeta primers. Sequencing was performed with immunoSEQ multiplex PCR; in TCRdb, only in-frame clones are kept and a portion is missing. The sample shows under 200,000 clones, around 79% of them seen only once. Germline V lookup: CDR1 SEHNR, CDR2 FQNEAQ (reference sequence). The CDR3 spans 17 residues. The trim removed 3 bases at V and 2 bases at J, leaving 6 bases unmatched. A word on this clone: Its antigen is currently unknown.

Notes on the study in general: A further, later analysis showed that HLA-associated TCR beta chains (compared with equally common others) were more clonally expanded.

The specimen sequenced was PBMCs. The chain uses TRBV7-9 and TRBJ2-1, with 11 bases lining up with TRBD2. This TCR came from a woman aged 40 to 49 in good health and CMV-seropositive. As DNA, the CDR3 is TGTGCCAGCAGCTTGGCTCTAGCGGGAGGCGCCTACAATGAGCAGTTCTTC. This encodes CASSLALAGGAYNEQFF. Variable domain in full (rest from reference TRBV7-9 and TRBJ2-1): DTGVSQNPRHKITKRGQNVTFRCDPISEHNRLYWYRQTLGQGPEFLTYFQNEAQLEKSRLLSDRFSAERPKGSFSTLEIQRTEQGDSAMYLCASSLALAGGAYNEQFFGPGTRLTVL.